The present TCR beta chain was sequenced within a study of T cells after yellow fever vaccination. Study-wide results and caveats: Compared with primary, the secondary response was weaker and peaked at day 5, not 15. FACS-sorted repertoires could harbor abundant contaminating bulk-population clonotypes.

5'RACE template switching added a universal primer site and UMIs to TCR cDNA. TCRdb re-called the 5' RACE reads through MiXCR, storing one row per CDR3 protein. Of 90,000 to 130,000 distinct CDR3 sequences in the sample, around 8% are singletons; the top ten hold roughly 23%. Comment on this clonotype: As yet, its antigen is unknown.

Germline CDR1 LGHDT, CDR2 YNNKEL (reference sequence). The CDR3 contains 14 residues. Trimming shortened V by 4 bases and J by 2 bases, and 12 bases separated the two germline ends. This sequence originates from a man between 25 and 39 years old who received the YFV17D yellow fever vaccine. V is TRBV3-1 and J is TRBJ2-7, with D possibly being TRBD1 (5 bases). This material consisted of CD8+ T cells sorted from PBMCs, taken 45 days after the yellow fever booster vaccination. The CDR3 DNA sequence: TGTGCCAGCAGCCCCGCGCAGGGCCCCTACGAGCAGTACTTC. As protein: CASSPAQGPYEQYF.